Following are 20 T cell receptor beta chains from one sample sequenced in a study of blood T cell repertoires in COVID-19 (dated by TCRdb to about 2020). Libraries were constructed by the immunoSEQ multiplex PCR assay. TCRdb holds this immuneACCESS table with in-frame rearrangements only. Some clones are missing; in checked studies, unresolved V genes explain under half, and the rest has no known cause. This sample is represented by 90,000 to 100,000 clones; roughly 72% of them were singletons. The ten largest clones represent 20% to 25% of the sample. Sequenced material: peripheral blood. These receptors were collected from a woman aged 60-70 years in a cohort sampled during active or convalescent COVID-19.

The V and J genes are TRBV5-1 and TRBJ2-5; D possibly corresponds to TRBD1 (7 bases). The V end was cut by 5 bases, the J end by 4 bases, with 18 bases between. CDR1 is SGHRS and CDR2 is YFSETQ in the germline V gene. This CDR3 has 15 amino acids. The DNA of the CDR3 is TGCGCCAGCAGTGCGACAGGGACTCTAGGAGAGACCCAGTACTTC. This codes for CASSATGTLGETQYF.

This clone was observed a few times. This specimen includes other DNA sequences encoding the same CDR3. V and J are TRBV9 and TRBJ2-5; D gene uncertain. This CDR3 has 15 residues. Deletions cut 0 bases from V and 1 base from J, with 10 bases between. Germline CDR1 SGDLS, CDR2 YYNGEE. The CDR3 sequence is CASSVGGGPQETQYF. The CDR3 DNA is TGTGCCAGCAGCGTAGGTGGCGGTCCCCAAGAGACCCAGTACTTC.

This clone was seen a handful of times. This chain joins TRBV29-1 and TRBJ1-1; 7 nucleotides match TRBD1. The CDR3 totals 13 residues. With V trimmed by 6 bases and J by 1 base, 5 bases remained unmatched. Germline V gene sequence: CDR1 SQVTM, CDR2 ANQGSEA. CDR3 in DNA: TGCAGCGTATGGGGACAGACGAACACTGAAGCTTTCTTT. It is translated as CSVWGQTNTEAFF. The full variable domain, with the rest looked up from reference TRBV29-1 and TRBJ1-1, is SAVISQKPSRDICQRGTSLTIQCQVDSQVTMMFWYRQQPGQSLTLIATANQGSEATYESGFVIDKFPISRPNLTFSTLTVSNMSPEDSSIYLCSVWGQTNTEAFFGQGTRLTVV.

The genes are TRBV3-1 (or the pseudogene TRBV3-2) and TRBJ2-2, with 8 bases matching TRBD2. CDR1 and CDR2 from the germline V gene are LGHDT and YNNKEL (reference sequence). This CDR3 has 18 residues. V shed 2 bases and J 4 bases; nucleotides not matched to a gene: 12. The CDR3 sequence: CASSQRGVGGASTGELFF. The CDR3 DNA follows: TGTGCCAGCAGCCAAAGGGGCGTCGGGGGGGCGAGCACCGGGGAGCTGTTTTTT.

In this sample, this clone turned up once. The chain joins TRBV18 to TRBJ2-2; the D is unclear. Deletions cut 2 bases from V and 2 bases from J, with 12 bases between. The CDR3 runs 16 residues. CDR1 is KGHSH and CDR2 is LQKENI in the germline V gene. The CDR3 here is CASSPFTVENTGELFF. The CDR3 nucleotides are TGTGCCAGCTCACCATTCACAGTAGAAAACACCGGGGAGCTGTTTTTT.

V is TRBV9 and J is TRBJ2-3; the D gene is possibly TRBD2 (6 bases). Germline CDR1 SGDLS, CDR2 YYNGEE. Trimming stripped 1 base from V and 0 bases from J, with 24 bases between. This CDR3 is 20 amino acids long. The CDR3 DNA follows: TGTGCCAGCAGCGTAAGCAGCGGCGGGGTCCAAACTACTAGCACAGATACGCAGTATTTT. Protein sequence: CASSVSSGGVQTTSTDTQYF.

This clone was recorded only once. The V and J genes are TRBV28 and TRBJ1-2; no clear D. CDR1 MDHEN and CDR2 SYDVKM come from the germline V gene. This CDR3 region has 13 residues. The V end was cut by 2 bases, the J end by 8 bases, with 12 bases between. This CDR3 reads CASSLKRAVGYTF. CDR3 DNA sequence: TGTGCCAGCAGTTTAAAGAGGGCGGTAGGCTACACCTTC.

This clone was seen only a few times. This chain links TRBV19 with TRBJ2-3; 13 bases map to TRBD2. CDR1 is LNHDA and CDR2 is SQIVND in the germline V gene (reference sequence). Germline trimming cut 3 bases from V and 8 bases from J; bases unmatched to any gene: 11. The CDR3 extends over 17 amino acids. The CDR3 protein is CASSIQLAGGVQGTQYF. DNA for the CDR3: TGTGCCAGTAGTATCCAACTAGCGGGGGGGGTTCAAGGTACGCAGTATTTT.

This clone has just one count. The chain couples TRBV27 to TRBJ1-2, with D maybe TRBD1 (6 bases). The CDR3 totals 15 residues. The germline V gene encodes CDR1 MNHEY and CDR2 SMNVEV (reference sequence). V gave up 7 bases and J gave up 3 bases, with 18 bases separating them. The CDR3 coding sequence is TGTGCCAGCACCCCAACCGGGACACCTTACTATGGCTACACCTTC. It codes for CASTPTGTPYYGYTF.

The chain uses TRBV25-1 and TRBJ1-6; D unresolved. The germline V and J ends were trimmed by 1 base and 9 bases, with 13 bases remaining between them. The CDR3 is 15 amino acids. The V gene's germline CDR1 is MGHDK and CDR2 SYGVNS. The CDR3 spells CASSEFRALGSPLHF. The CDR3 DNA follows: TGTGCCAGCAGTGAATTTCGTGCCCTAGGTTCACCCCTCCACTTT.

The chain links TRBV7-2 to TRBJ1-2; 8 bases line up with TRBD1. In germline, CDR1 is SGHTA, CDR2 FQGNSA. This CDR3 has 14 amino acids. V gave up 3 bases and J gave up 8 bases; unmatched junction bases: 8. CDR3: CASSFSGQVAGYTF. CDR3 DNA sequence: TGTGCCAGCAGCTTTTCGGGACAGGTCGCCGGCTACACCTTC.

The chain uses TRBV6-5 and TRBJ1-2; D unclear. The CDR3 loop spans 13 amino acids. V lost 6 bases and J lost 5, with 13 bases in between. The germline V gene has CDR1 MNHEY and CDR2 SVGAGI. The CDR3: CASSEDWTYGYTF. CDR3 sequence (DNA): TGTGCCAGCAGCGAGGACTGGACTTATGGCTACACCTTC.

The genes are TRBV4-2 and TRBJ2-2; 8 nucleotides line up with TRBD2. V lost 3 bases to trimming and J lost 5 bases; unmatched junction nucleotides: 5. CDR3 length: 15 amino acids. CDR1 and CDR2 (germline): LGHNA, YNFKEQ. The CDR3 sequence: CASSQISGVTGELFF. The CDR3 nucleotides read TGTGCCAGCAGCCAGATTAGCGGGGTAACCGGGGAGCTGTTTTTT.

The chain is built from TRBV5-8 and TRBJ2-7; the match to TRBD2 covers 11 bases. There are 13 residues in the CDR3. After removal of 2 bases from V and 10 bases from J, the junction contained 5 bases not matched to a gene. Per germline, CDR1 SGHTS and CDR2 YDEGEE. The CDR3 nucleotides are TGTGCCAGCAGCTTTAGCGGGGGGGCCCTTCAGTACTTC. Protein sequence: CASSFSGGALQYF.

This clone showed up just once. This sequence joins TRBV7-3 and TRBJ2-3, with a possible D match to TRBD2 (5 bases). CDR1 is SGHTA, CDR2 FQGTGA, per germline. The CDR3 runs 12 residues. V gave up 2 bases and J gave up 5 bases, with 5 bases separating them. The CDR3 DNA reads TGTGCCAGCAGCTTAGGGAGAGATACGCAGTATTTT. Residues: CASSLGRDTQYF.

The chain links TRBV4-1 to TRBJ2-1; 8 bases fit TRBD2. Trimming took 0 bases from V and 3 from J; bases not matched to a gene: 7. The CDR3 length is 17 residues. Germline V gene sequence: CDR1 MGHRA, CDR2 YSYEKL. The CDR3 loop is CASSQDSAGGIYNEQFF. CDR3 sequence (DNA): TGCGCCAGCAGCCAAGATTCGGCGGGAGGTATCTACAATGAGCAGTTCTTC.

The chain has TRBV6-6 and TRBJ1-3; no firm D call. CDR1 and CDR2 (germline): MNHNY, SVGAGI (reference sequence). Trimming took 5 bases from V and 2 from J, leaving 19 bases between them. The CDR3 totals 17 residues. Written as DNA, the CDR3 is TGTGCCAGCAGTCGACAAGGTCGTAGACAACCTGGAAACACCATATATTTT. Protein: CASSRQGRRQPGNTIYF.

In its sample, this clone was seen once. The chain carries TRBV14 and TRBJ2-6, with 7 bases that match TRBD1. The CDR3 covers 16 residues. The germline gives CDR1 SGHDN, CDR2 FVKESK. V was clipped by 5 bases and J by 1 base; unmatched bases: 5. The CDR3 region is CASSALTGSGANVLTF. CDR3 nucleotide sequence: TGTGCCAGCAGCGCATTGACAGGGTCTGGGGCCAACGTCCTGACTTTC.

The chain uses TRBV7-2 and TRBJ1-6, with a weak D call TRBD1 (5 bases). Germline-derived CDR1 and CDR2 are SGHTA and FQGNSA. The V and J ends lost 3 bases and 6 bases respectively, with 15 bases between them. This CDR3 has 16 amino acids. The CDR3 is CASSFKGDNPNSPLHF. CDR3 DNA: TGTGCCAGCAGCTTTAAAGGGGATAATCCTAATTCACCCCTCCACTTT.

The rearrangement uses TRBV6-5 and TRBJ2-5; 11 positions match TRBD2. V lost 8 bases and J lost 2; bases outside the gene matches: 7. The CDR3 is made up of 15 amino acids. The germline CDR1 and CDR2 sequences are MNHEY and SVGAGI. The DNA for the CDR3 is TGTGCCAGCTGCCTAGCGGGGGGCGGACAAGAGACCCAGTACTTC. Encoded protein: CASCLAGGGQETQYF.